This entry lists 30 T cell receptor beta chains sequenced from one sample in a study of shared T cell receptors in the human thymus. The data were produced by immunoSEQ multiplex PCR, yet TCRdb's version contains in-frame clones alone and is incomplete. The sample has some 760,000 clones; 75% to 90% are singletons. In addition, the sample was reused for a study of human thymus T cells.

The sample comprised thymocytes. The receptors stem from a girl less than two years old with a congenital heart defect.

This clone came up once. The chain is built from TRBV2 and TRBJ1-6; D call uncertain. Germline CDR1 and CDR2: SNHLY and FYNNEI. Trimming took off 7 bases at V and 7 bases at J, with 8 bases between the two ends. The CDR3 is made up of 12 amino acids. In nucleotides, the CDR3 is TGTGCCAGCACCCTAGGAAATTCACCCCTCCACTTT. Protein sequence: CASTLGNSPLHF.

V and J are TRBV11-3 and TRBJ2-5, with TRBD2 as a possible D gene (7 bases). The V end lost 4 bases, the J end lost 2 bases, and 23 bases lay between the germline ends. Germline CDR1 and CDR2: SGHNT and YENEEA. This CDR3 is built from 18 residues. CDR3 amino acids: CASSSLVKQQGLQETQYF. The CDR3 DNA follows: TGTGCCAGCAGCTCCCTGGTAAAACAACAGGGACTACAAGAGACCCAGTACTTC.

The CDR3 nucleotides read TGTGCCAGCAGTTTATACCCGGGAAGTCAAGAGACCCAGTACTTC. Translated: CASSLYPGSQETQYF. This chain uses TRBV28 with TRBJ2-5; weak D call: TRBD2 (5 bases). The germline V and J ends were trimmed by 1 base and 2 bases, with 11 bases remaining between them. The CDR3 has 15 amino acids. Germline-derived CDR1 and CDR2 are MDHEN and SYDVKM.

This chain connects TRBV28 to TRBJ1-2; D is possibly TRBD1 (5 bases). Trimming removed 4 bases from V and 4 bases from J, with 25 bases in between. Germline values: CDR1 MDHEN, CDR2 SYDVKM. The CDR3 is 18 residues long. For the CDR3, the DNA is TGTGCCAGCAGTTCCTATGGCCCCGGGACCGGGACTCCCTATGGCTACACCTTC. Amino acids: CASSSYGPGTGTPYGYTF.

The V and J genes are TRBV6-5 and TRBJ1-1; D unclear. The germline V gene encodes CDR1 MNHEY and CDR2 SVGAGI. V lost 0 bases, J lost 1 base, and 9 bases lay in between. This CDR3 has 15 residues. CDR3 residues: CASSYSQDENTEAFF. As DNA, the CDR3 is TGTGCCAGCAGTTACTCGCAGGATGAGAACACTGAAGCTTTCTTT.

The chain couples TRBV5-1 to TRBJ2-7, with 9 positions matching TRBD1. V gave up 1 base and J gave up 3 bases; unmatched junction bases: 5. CDR1 and CDR2 from the germline V gene are SGHRS and YFSETQ. This CDR3 spans 15 amino acids. The CDR3 sequence is CASSLRRQGVYEQYF. The CDR3 DNA sequence: TGCGCCAGCAGCTTGAGGCGACAGGGGGTCTACGAGCAGTACTTC.

Details on this clone: One end of the junction is discordant with germline, which a read error may explain. V and J are TRBV15 and TRBJ1-1, with D perhaps TRBD1 (6 bases). This CDR3 contains 15 residues. CDR1 and CDR2 from the germline V gene are LNHNV and YYDKDF (reference sequence). In nucleotides, the CDR3 is TGTGCCACCAGCACCCGGGACAAACTGAACACTGAAGATTTCTTT. Protein sequence: CATSTRDKLNTEDFF.

This clone was seen more than once but under ten times. V is TRBV5-1 and J is TRBJ2-2, with TRBD2 as a possible D gene (5 bases). The germline V and J ends were trimmed by 3 bases and 1 base, with 10 bases remaining between them. CDR1 and CDR2 (germline): SGHRS, YFSETQ. The CDR3 sequence is 15 residues long. DNA for the CDR3: TGCGCCAGCAGCTGTGGACTCCAGAACACCGGGGAGCTGTTTTTT. The encoded protein is CASSCGLQNTGELFF.

The chain links TRBV19 to TRBJ1-1, with D perhaps matching TRBD1 (5 bases). Germline V gene sequence: CDR1 LNHDA, CDR2 SQIVND (reference sequence). The CDR3 runs to 15 residues. The V end lost 3 bases, the J end lost 0 bases, and 11 bases lay between the germline ends. DNA of the CDR3: TGTGCCAGTAGTATTTGGGGGGACGTGAACACTGAAGCTTTCTTT. Protein: CASSIWGDVNTEAFF.

This clone was seen a handful of times. Here the CDR3 DNA reads TGTGCCAGCAGCGGGGGACAGGGGGCTTTAGGGAACACTGAAGCTTTCTTT. This translates into CASSGGQGALGNTEAFF. The chain combines TRBV7-8 with TRBJ1-1, with 12 nucleotides matching TRBD1. CDR3 length: 17 residues. Germline-derived CDR1 and CDR2 are SGHVS and FQNEAQ. Unmatched junction bases numbered 8, after V lost 5 bases and J lost 1 base. Using reference TRBV7-8 and TRBJ1-1 for the parts outside the CDR3, the full variable domain is GAGVSQSPRYKVAKRGQDVALRCDPISGHVSLFWYQQALGQGPEFLTYFQNEAQLDKSGLPSDRFFAERPEGSVSTLKIQRTQQEDSAVYLCASSGGQGALGNTEAFFGQGTRLTVV.

This chain joins TRBV5-1 and TRBJ2-3; TRBD2 aligns across 10 bases. Trimming at V came to 1 base and at J to 1 base, leaving 18 bases not matched to a gene. CDR3 size: 21 residues. Germline V gene sequence: CDR1 SGHRS, CDR2 YFSETQ. CDR3 amino acids: CASSLCPRVAGGGRGTDTQYF. The CDR3 DNA reads as TGCGCCAGCAGCTTGTGCCCCCGGGTAGCGGGGGGAGGGAGGGGCACAGATACGCAGTATTTT. Based on the CDR3 plus reference TRBV5-1 and TRBJ2-3, the full variable domain is KAGVTQTPRYLIKTRGQQVTLSCSPISGHRSVSWYQQTPGQGLQFLFEYFSETQRNKGNFPGRFSGRQFSNSRSEMNVSTLELGDSALYLCASSLCPRVAGGGRGTDTQYFGPGTRLTVL.

CDR3 sequence (DNA): TGTGCCAGCAGTGCCCGGGGCGGGGGGAGGTTTGTATCCCTCCACTTT. This sequence encodes CASSARGGGRFVSLHF. This rearrangement joins TRBV6-1 to TRBJ1-6, with D possibly being TRBD1 (5 bases). The germline V gene encodes CDR1 MNHNS and CDR2 SASEGT. With 4 bases removed from V and 14 bases from J, the gap between germline ends came to 24 bases. CDR3 length equals 16 residues.

This rearrangement joins TRBV9 to TRBJ1-1; no reliable D call. V lost 0 bases to trimming and J lost 0 bases, with 9 bases between them. The CDR3 is 15 amino acids. Germline V gene data show CDR1 as SGDLS and CDR2 as YYNGEE. The CDR3 bases are TGTGCCAGCAGCGTAGAAAGCGAAATGAACACTGAAGCTTTCTTT. Its translation is CASSVESEMNTEAFF. The variable domain in full, completed from reference TRBV9 and TRBJ1-1, reads DSGVTQTPKHLITATGQRVTLRCSPRSGDLSVYWYQQSLDQGLQFLIQYYNGEERAKGNILERFSAQQFPDLHSELNLSSLELGDSALYFCASSVESEMNTEAFFGQGTRLTVV.

The rearrangement uses TRBV9 and TRBJ2-5; 8 bases agree with TRBD2. Unmatched junction bases numbered 9, after V lost 4 bases and J lost 4 bases. Germline V CDR1 and CDR2: SGDLS, YYNGEE. The CDR3 is 15 amino acids. CDR3 coding DNA: TGTGCCAGCAGCCCCCGGACGGGGGGGGTAGAGACCCAGTACTTC. It yields the protein CASSPRTGGVETQYF.

Written as DNA, the CDR3 is TGTGCCAGCAGCTTAAGAGACACTGAAGCTTTCTTT. Its translation: CASSLRDTEAFF. J is TRBJ1-1 and V is TRBV7-9; D unclear. This CDR3 comprises 12 residues. From germline, CDR1 is SEHNR and CDR2 FQNEAQ (reference sequence). V was shortened by 2 bases and J by 3 bases, with 4 bases between the two germline ends.

V gene TRBV27 combines with J gene TRBJ2-7, with 7 bases that match TRBD1. The CDR3 totals 13 residues. The V and J ends lost 4 bases and 7 bases, in that order; junction bases with no gene match: 7. Germline V gene data show CDR1 as MNHEY and CDR2 as SMNVEV (reference sequence). The CDR3 nucleotides read TGTGCCAGCAGTTCTACAGGGGTGGGGGAGCAGTACTTC. This translates into CASSSTGVGEQYF.

The rearrangement uses TRBV27 and TRBJ1-6; TRBD1 matches at 8 bases. V lost 2 bases and J lost 5; bases outside the gene matches: 8. CDR3 length: 17 amino acids. Per the germline V gene, CDR1 is MNHEY and CDR2 is SMNVEV (reference sequence). The DNA of the CDR3 is TGTGCCAGCAGTTTAGCCCGGACAGGGACAGATAATTCACCCCTCCACTTT. Translation gives CASSLARTGTDNSPLHF.

This clone was found once. The chain couples TRBV7-4 to TRBJ1-1, with D tentatively TRBD1 (6 bases). CDR1 is SGHVT, CDR2 SQSDAQ, per germline. Deletions cut 4 bases from V and 4 bases from J, with 19 bases between. The CDR3 spans 16 residues. CDR3 protein: CASSSPDSPPVTEAFF. The DNA of the CDR3 is TGTGCCAGCAGCTCCCCGGACAGCCCTCCCGTCACTGAAGCTTTCTTT. Based on the CDR3 plus reference TRBV7-4 and TRBJ1-1, the full variable domain is GAGVSQSPRYKVAKRGRDVALRCDSISGHVTLYWYRQTLGQGSEVLTYSQSDAQRDKSGRPSGRFSAERPERSVSTLKIQRTEQGDSAVYLCASSSPDSPPVTEAFFGQGTRLTVV.

This chain uses TRBV28 with TRBJ2-7; 10 bases align to TRBD1. The germline V gene has CDR1 MDHEN and CDR2 SYDVKM. The CDR3 covers 15 residues. The trim removed 6 bases at V and 2 bases at J, leaving 7 bases unmatched. The CDR3 reads CASRPEDRGTYEQYF. The CDR3 DNA is TGTGCCAGCAGACCAGAGGACAGGGGGACCTACGAGCAGTACTTC.

CDR3 loop: CASSLVPTTTGLSYNEQFF. The CDR3 coding sequence is TGTGCCAGCAGCTTAGTCCCGACGACGACAGGGCTATCCTACAATGAGCAGTTCTTC. V and J are TRBV7-6 and TRBJ2-1, with 7 nucleotides matching TRBD1. Unmatched junction bases numbered 13, after V lost 1 base and J lost 1 base. Germline CDR1 and CDR2: SGHVS and FNYEAQ. This CDR3 has 19 residues.

The V gene is TRBV6-1, the J gene TRBJ1-5, with D possibly matching TRBD1 (6 bases). In germline, CDR1 is MNHNS, CDR2 SASEGT. This CDR3 spans 14 amino acids. V lost 3 bases, J lost 5 bases, and 11 bases lay in between. This CDR3 is CASSDFGGHQPQHF. CDR3 nucleotide sequence: TGTGCCAGCAGTGATTTCGGGGGGCATCAGCCCCAGCATTTT.

V is TRBV14 and J is TRBJ1-1, with D tentatively TRBD1 (6 bases). CDR1 and CDR2 from the germline V gene are SGHDN and FVKESK. Trimming removed 1 base at V and 4 bases at J, with 13 bases between. The CDR3 is made up of 15 amino acids. The CDR3 sequence: CASSQACGGRTEAFF. CDR3 nucleotides: TGTGCCAGCAGCCAAGCCTGCGGGGGGCGCACTGAAGCTTTCTTT. The variable domain in full, with the rest retrieved from reference TRBV14 and TRBJ1-1, is EAGVTQFPSHSVIEKGQTVTLRCDPISGHDNLYWYRRVMGKEIKFLLHFVKESKQDESGMPNNRFLAERTGGTYSTLKVQPAELEDSGVYFCASSQACGGRTEAFFGQGTRLTVV.

The genes are TRBV27 and TRBJ1-2; D not certain. CDR3 length: 15 amino acids. In germline, CDR1 is MNHEY, CDR2 SMNVEV (reference sequence). V dropped 3 bases and J dropped 4 bases, with 15 bases sitting between them. The CDR3 coding sequence is TGTGCCAGCAGTTTGAGTCGGGGTATGGTCTATGGCTACACCTTC. Translation: CASSLSRGMVYGYTF.

CDR3 sequence (DNA): TGCGCCAGCCGAGGGTTGACAGGAGAGACCCAGTACTTC. Protein product: CASRGLTGETQYF. J is TRBJ2-5 and V is TRBV5-1, with D possibly matching TRBD1 (6 bases). This CDR3 is 13 amino acids long. Trimming removed 7 bases at V and 4 bases at J, with 14 bases between. Germline CDR1 reads SGHRS; CDR2 reads YFSETQ.

The chain carries TRBV5-1 and TRBJ2-7; 12 bases are a match to TRBD2. The CDR3 sequence is 16 residues long. Germline CDR1 reads SGHRS; CDR2 reads YFSETQ. Germline trimming cut 2 bases from V and 5 bases from J; bases unmatched to any gene: 8. The CDR3 coding sequence is TGCGCCAGCAGCTTACGACACCTAGCGGGGGGGAACGAGCAGTACTTC. It yields the protein CASSLRHLAGGNEQYF.

The rearrangement links TRBV6-1 to TRBJ2-1; D unresolved. V lost 2 bases and J 8 bases, leaving 4 bases between the germline ends. Germline-derived CDR1 and CDR2 are MNHNS and SASEGT. The CDR3 extends over 11 amino acids. Here the CDR3 DNA reads TGTGCCAGCAGTGAATGGCATGAGCAGTTCTTC. Amino acids: CASSEWHEQFF.

The rearrangement uses TRBV9 and TRBJ2-7; the match to TRBD1 covers 12 bases. Germline assignment: CDR1 SGDLS and CDR2 YYNGEE. The CDR3 consists of 14 residues. Trimming took 4 bases from V and 5 from J; bases not matched to a gene: 4. CDR3 amino acids: CASSTGTGGHEQYF. DNA of the CDR3: TGTGCCAGCAGCACAGGGACAGGGGGCCACGAGCAGTACTTC.

This clone was seen a few times. The rearrangement uses TRBV25-1 and TRBJ1-4; tentative D call: TRBD1 (6 bases). Trimming removed 4 bases from V and 5 bases from J, with 23 bases in between. Looked up from germline, CDR1 is MGHDK and CDR2 is SYGVNS. The CDR3 has 18 residues. The CDR3 loop is CASSGYPQRTASNEKLFF. In nucleotides, the CDR3 is TGTGCCAGCAGTGGATATCCGCAAAGGACAGCCTCAAATGAAAAACTGTTTTTT.

The rearrangement joins TRBV18 to TRBJ2-2; 8 positions match TRBD1. This CDR3 region has 19 residues. V lost 3 bases to trimming and J lost 0 bases; unmatched junction nucleotides: 12. Per germline, CDR1 KGHSH and CDR2 LQKENI. In nucleotides, the CDR3 is TGTGCCAGCTCACCGGGGTTGCCGGGACAGGTAACGAACACCGGGGAGCTGTTTTTT. As protein: CASSPGLPGQVTNTGELFF. Drawing the rest from reference TRBV18 and TRBJ2-2, the complete variable domain is NAGVMQNPRHLVRRRGQEARLRCSPMKGHSHVYWYRQLPEEGLKFMVYLQKENIIDESGMPKERFSAEFPKEGPSILRIQQVVRGDSAAYFCASSPGLPGQVTNTGELFFGEGSRLTVL.

The chain employs TRBV6-5 and TRBJ1-2, with D perhaps TRBD1 (6 bases). Germline loops: CDR1 MNHEY, CDR2 SVGAGI. This CDR3 has 13 amino acids. Trimming took 6 bases from V and 7 from J, leaving 15 bases between them. The CDR3 nucleotides are TGTGCCAGCAGCCAGGACAGACCCCCTGGCTACACCTTC. As protein: CASSQDRPPGYTF.